One sample yielded the 8 T cell receptor beta chains listed below, sequenced in a study of blood T cell repertoires in COVID-19. Using immunoSEQ multiplex PCR, the repertoire was profiled, and TCRdb retains in-frame clones only, with some absent. In the table there are about 250,000 clones, roughly 80% of which are singletons. The sample taken for sequencing was peripheral blood. Receptors were obtained from a woman older than 75 with acute or convalescent COVID-19.

This CDR3 reads CASSSTRGTNTGELFF. The DNA for the CDR3 is TGTGCCAGCAGCTCTACCAGGGGTACGAACACCGGGGAGCTGTTTTTT. The chain uses TRBV5-4 and TRBJ2-2; possibly TRBD1 for D (6 bases). The V end lost 3 bases, the J end lost 0 bases, and 12 bases lay between the germline ends. The V gene's germline CDR1 is SGHNT and CDR2 YYREEE (reference sequence). CDR3 length: 16 amino acids.

The chain couples TRBV29-1 to TRBJ2-3; maybe TRBD2 (6 bases). Germline V gene data show CDR1 as SQVTM and CDR2 as ANQGSEA. With 3 bases removed from V and 0 bases from J, the gap between germline ends came to 10 bases. This CDR3 contains 14 residues. The CDR3 DNA follows: TGCAGCGTTGAGGAGGGGCCTAGCACAGATACGCAGTATTTT. Encoded protein: CSVEEGPSTDTQYF.

Only a few counts were recorded for this clone. The genes are TRBV10-3 and TRBJ1-2, with 8 bases lining up with TRBD1. V lost 6 bases, J lost 8 bases, and 11 bases stayed unmatched. There are 14 residues in the CDR3. Per the germline V gene, CDR1 is ENHRY and CDR2 is SYGVKD. The CDR3 nucleotides are TGTGCCATCAGCGGAGGACAGGGAGTTGGCGGCTACACCTTC. It specifies CAISGGQGVGGYTF.

This chain links TRBV28 with TRBJ2-1; 8 bases fit TRBD2. The CDR3 spans 16 residues. CDR1 and CDR2 from the germline V gene are MDHEN and SYDVKM. J lost 3 bases, V lost 7 bases, and 11 bases had no gene match. The CDR3 bases are TGTGCCAGCAACTGGGGGGCGGGAGGCAACTACAATGAGCAGTTCTTC. This codes for CASNWGAGGNYNEQFF.

The chain carries TRBV29-1 and TRBJ2-1, with 7 nucleotides matching TRBD2. This CDR3 is built from 11 residues. Germline V gene data show CDR1 as SQVTM and CDR2 as ANQGSEA. V trimming: 5 bases; J trimming: 8 bases; junction bases outside the gene matches: 3. This chain's CDR3 is CSVTREDEQFF. The CDR3 nucleotides are TGCAGCGTTACCCGGGAGGATGAGCAGTTCTTC.

The CDR3 spells CASSQDEGRGYTF. In DNA, the CDR3 is TGCGCCAGCAGCCAAGATGAGGGCCGGGGCTACACCTTC. V and J are TRBV4-1 and TRBJ1-2, with unresolved D. The V gene's germline CDR1 is MGHRA and CDR2 YSYEKL. The CDR3 extends over 13 amino acids. Trimming took 0 bases from V and 8 from J, leaving 10 bases between them.

The chain employs TRBV19 and TRBJ1-5, with D possibly being TRBD1 (6 bases). The CDR3 runs to 14 residues. CDR1 LNHDA and CDR2 SQIVND come from the germline V gene (reference sequence). The ends were cut back, 10 bases at V and 7 bases at J, with 20 bases in the middle. The CDR3 nucleotides read TGTGCCACCCAGATGGACAGCTTGGGGCAGCCCCAGCATTTT. Translation: CATQMDSLGQPQHF.

This chain joins TRBV27 and TRBJ1-2, with TRBD1 matching 7 bases. This CDR3 region has 14 residues. CDR1 is MNHEY, CDR2 SMNVEV, per germline (reference sequence). Trimming took 0 bases from V and 10 from J; bases not matched to a gene: 8. CDR3 protein: CASSLSKQTGSYTF. The CDR3 nucleotides read TGTGCCAGCAGTTTATCGAAACAGACAGGGTCCTACACCTTC.